The 23 T cell receptor beta chains given below trace back to one sample, sequenced in a study of T cells in Graves' hyperthyroidism and ophthalmopathy. The investigators amplified TCR beta CDR3 regions from RNA transcripts. During a first-round RT-PCR of the TCR CDR3, the HTBI primer set was used. From the multiplex PCR reads, TCRdb called clonotypes with MiXCR, one entry per CDR3 protein. This table has roughly 570,000 distinct CDR3 sequences, 46% appearing once. The sample comprised peripheral blood or thyroid tissue (not recorded which). The receptors originated from an adult woman with Graves' disease, either hyperthyroidism or ophthalmopathy (not recorded which).

This clonotype was seen a few times. CDR3 nucleotide sequence: TGTGCCATCAGTGATGGGGGAGTCAACTATGGCTACACCTTC. Its protein is CAISDGGVNYGYTF. The rearrangement links TRBV10-3 to TRBJ1-2; TRBD1 might be the D (5 bases). CDR1 ENHRY and CDR2 SYGVKD come from the germline V gene. The length of the CDR3 is 14 residues. Trimming left V 3 bases short and J 2 bases short, with 10 bases between.

This clonotype was seen repeatedly, ten times or more. V usage is TRBV5-5 and J usage is TRBJ2-5; 7 bases match TRBD2. Losses at the gene ends were 2 bases for V and 2 bases for J; bases not matched to a gene: 3. CDR3 length equals 14 residues. Germline CDR1 and CDR2: SGHKS and YYEKEE (reference sequence). The CDR3 DNA reads TGTGCCAGCAGCTTTGGCGGGAGTCAAGAGACCCAGTACTTC. Translated, it gives CASSFGGSQETQYF.

This clonotype was found a few times. The chain joins TRBV9 to TRBJ2-2, with TRBD1 matching over 11 bases. CDR3 size: 15 residues. V was pared by 3 bases and J by 7 bases, with 5 bases of the junction left unmatched. CDR1 and CDR2 from the germline V gene are SGDLS and YYNGEE. DNA for the CDR3: TGTGCCAGCAGCGCCGGACAGGGGGCCGACGGGGAGCTGTTTTTT. Translation gives CASSAGQGADGELFF.

Worth noting for this clonotype: At one of its ends the junction is not consistent with the germline gene, which may arise from a read error. The chain joins TRBV4-2 to TRBJ1-3, with D tentatively TRBD1 (6 bases). The CDR3 spans 13 residues. The germline V gene has CDR1 LGHNA and CDR2 YNFKEQ. Here the CDR3 DNA reads TGTGCCAGCAGCCAAGAAAGGGGGGGCTATCCCGATTTT. Residues: CASSQERGGYPDF.

The sample holds many counts of this clonotype. The CDR3 DNA follows: TGTGCCAGCAGCTCCCAACCGTTATACGAGCAGTACTTC. It codes for CASSSQPLYEQYF. The chain recombines TRBV7-2 with TRBJ2-7; D gene unclear. This CDR3 contains 13 residues. Trimming took off 4 bases at V and 4 bases at J, with 11 bases between the two ends. Germline V CDR1 and CDR2: SGHTA, FQGNSA.

The chain uses TRBV6-1 and TRBJ1-3; D possibly corresponds to TRBD1 (6 bases). The V and J ends lost 6 bases and 2 bases respectively, with 17 bases between them. There are 16 residues in the CDR3. The germline CDR1 and CDR2 sequences are MNHNS and SASEGT. CDR3 sequence: CASRGTGIGTGNTIYF. The CDR3 nucleotides read TGTGCCAGCAGGGGTACAGGGATCGGCACTGGAAACACCATATATTTT.

This clonotype occurred many times. The chain joins TRBV10-3 to TRBJ2-7; no definite D call. V was clipped by 4 bases and J by 3 bases, with 7 bases between them. The V gene's germline CDR1 is ENHRY and CDR2 SYGVKD. This CDR3 contains 12 residues. The CDR3 sequence is CAISVGSYEQYF. As DNA, the CDR3 is TGTGCCATCAGTGTTGGCAGCTACGAGCAGTACTTC.

This clonotype was counted many times. The chain couples TRBV7-8 to TRBJ2-7, with TRBD2 matching 8 bases. After removal of 5 bases from V and 4 bases from J, the junction contained 10 bases not matched to a gene. The V gene's germline CDR1 is SGHVS and CDR2 FQNEAQ. The CDR3 runs 15 residues. The CDR3 DNA is TGTGCCAGCAGCCCCCTGAGCGGGAGCTTATACGAGCAGTACTTC. Encoded protein: CASSPLSGSLYEQYF.

A note on this clonotype: The DNA is omitted, as the CDR3 cannot be located on it reliably, and the CDR3 follows TCRdb's listing. The V call is TRBV24-1, the J call TRBJ2-2; the DNA was not used to check the table's D call, TRBD1. Germline lookup yields CDR1 KGHDR and CDR2 SFDVKD. A total of 15 residues make up the CDR3, ends included. The CDR3 sequence: CATSLGQGTPGSCFF.

This clonotype has ten or more counts. J is TRBJ2-7 and V is TRBV7-9; D not certain. CDR1 is SEHNR, CDR2 FQNEAQ, per germline (reference sequence). CDR3 size: 13 residues. Trimming removed 5 bases at V and 2 bases at J, with 10 bases between. CDR3 sequence: CASSPRAAYEQYF. DNA for the CDR3: TGTGCCAGCAGCCCCCGGGCAGCCTACGAGCAGTACTTC.

The chain is built from TRBV20-1 and TRBJ1-5, with 11 bases aligning to TRBD1. The J segment lost 11 bases and the V segment lost 6 bases, leaving 9 bases of the junction unmatched. Germline CDR1 DFQATT, CDR2 SNEGSKA (reference sequence). CDR3 length: 13 amino acids. For the CDR3, the DNA is TGCAGTGCGGGGACAGGGGGTAGACAGACCCAGCATTTT. Protein: CSAGTGGRQTQHF.

This clonotype showed up many times. This chain connects TRBV20-1 to TRBJ2-2, with 13 bases identical to TRBD2. The V and J ends lost 6 bases and 6 bases, in that order; junction bases with no gene match: 4. The germline V gene encodes CDR1 DFQATT and CDR2 SNEGSKA (reference sequence). This CDR3 has 14 amino acids. CDR3 residues: CSAGTSGTAGELFF. DNA for the CDR3: TGCAGTGCGGGGACTAGCGGGACGGCCGGGGAGCTGTTTTTT.

On this clonotype itself: A single base separates this from a much larger clone, so it may be a read error. This chain uses TRBV6-1 with TRBJ1-5; D unresolved. Trimming stripped 5 bases from V and 2 bases from J, with 16 bases between. The CDR3 is made up of 16 amino acids. In germline, CDR1 is MNHNS, CDR2 SASEGT. CDR3 residues: CASSYRGVGGNQPQHF. The CDR3 coding sequence is TGTGCCAGCAGTTACCGGGGAGTAGGAGGCAATCAGCCCCAGCATTTT.

A note on this clonotype: This sequence may be a read error, since a much larger clone differs from it by one base. This chain uses TRBV12-3 or TRBV12-4 with TRBJ2-7, with 7 bases aligning to TRBD1. With V trimmed by 6 bases and J by 6 bases, 5 bases remained unmatched. The CDR3 covers 12 residues. The CDR3 reads CASRGTAPEQYF. DNA for the CDR3: TGTGCCAGCAGGGGGACAGCCCCCGAGCAGTACTTC.

This clonotype was observed at least ten times. The chain joins TRBV15 to TRBJ2-7; D is uncertain. Per germline, CDR1 LNHNV and CDR2 YYDKDF (reference sequence). This CDR3 region has 14 residues. Trimming shortened V by 0 bases and J by 2 bases, and 8 bases separated the two germline ends. CDR3 nucleotide sequence: TGTGCCACCAGCAGAGATTGGGTAGCCTACGAGCAGTACTTC. Its protein product is CATSRDWVAYEQYF.

This clonotype has ten or more counts. V is TRBV5-6 and J is TRBJ1-5; 8 bases are shared with TRBD1. This CDR3 is built from 15 residues. Germline V gives CDR1 SGHDT, CDR2 YYEEEE. V lost 0 bases and J lost 6; bases outside the gene matches: 5. CDR3 sequence (DNA): TGTGCCAGCAGCTTGGGGACAGGGTGGGGTCAGCCCCAGCATTTT. Protein sequence: CASSLGTGWGQPQHF.

In this sample, this clonotype turned up a few times. The chain employs TRBV10-3 and TRBJ2-7, with D possibly TRBD1 on 8 matching bases. The germline V gene has CDR1 ENHRY and CDR2 SYGVKD. Between the trimmed V and J ends, which lost 10 bases and 4 bases, there was a span of 20 bases. The CDR3 loop spans 14 amino acids. Here the CDR3 DNA reads TGTGCCACCAGGACAGGGAGGGGGCATTACGAGCAGTACTTC. The encoded protein is CATRTGRGHYEQYF.

This clonotype was detected a few times. The chain links TRBV15 to TRBJ2-1, with unresolved D. Germline CDR1 and CDR2: LNHNV and YYDKDF (reference sequence). Trimming pared 5 bases from V and 9 bases from J, leaving 11 bases between. This CDR3 spans 12 amino acids. CDR3 bases: TGTGCCACCAGCCCGAGCCGGGTTGAGCAGTTCTTC. Its protein product is CATSPSRVEQFF.

The chain links TRBV2 to TRBJ2-5; possibly TRBD1 for D (5 bases). Germline CDR1 is SNHLY and CDR2 is FYNNEI. The CDR3 loop spans 14 amino acids. Trimming removed 4 bases from V and 5 bases from J, with 14 bases in between. The CDR3 DNA reads TGTGCCAGCAGTGTGGGCAGGGTCGTTGAGACCCAGTACTTC. This translates into CASSVGRVVETQYF. Supplemented by reference TRBV2 and TRBJ2-5, the full variable domain reads EPEVTQTPSHQVTQMGQEVILRCVPISNHLYFYWYRQILGQKVEFLVSFYNNEISEKSEIFDDQFSVERPDGSNFTLKIRSTKLEDSAMYFCASSVGRVVETQYFGPGTRLLVL.

This clonotype was seen repeatedly, ten times or more. The rearrangement joins TRBV5-1 to TRBJ2-5, with no clear D. CDR1 and CDR2 from the germline V gene are SGHRS and YFSETQ. The CDR3 spans 15 residues. V was pared by 3 bases and J by 1 base, with 13 bases between. The CDR3: CASSSPQTRQETQYF. The CDR3 nucleotides are TGCGCCAGCAGCTCTCCGCAGACGCGCCAAGAGACCCAGTACTTC.

The table lists this clonotype with many counts. V and J are TRBV20-1 and TRBJ1-2, with no clear D. The V gene lost 6 bases and the J gene lost 0 bases, with 14 bases spanning the gap. The germline V gene has CDR1 DFQATT and CDR2 SNEGSKA (reference sequence). This CDR3 has 14 residues. The CDR3 loop reads CSASGSAANYGYTF. CDR3 DNA sequence: TGCAGTGCCAGTGGTAGTGCGGCTAACTATGGCTACACCTTC.

This sequence joins TRBV7-2 and TRBJ1-1; 8 nucleotides agree with TRBD1. Germline V gene lookup returns CDR1 SGHTA and CDR2 FQGNSA. The junction had 8 bases not matched to a gene; V was cut back by 3 bases and J by 11 bases. There are 13 residues in the CDR3. CDR3 coding DNA: TGTGCCAGCAGCTTCCGGGACAGGCTGGTTGCTTTCTTT. Its translation: CASSFRDRLVAFF.

This clonotype was picked up many times. This chain connects TRBV27 to TRBJ1-5, with 7 nucleotides matching TRBD1. Germline trimming cut 8 bases from V and 3 bases from J; bases unmatched to any gene: 4. CDR1 is MNHEY and CDR2 is SMNVEV in the germline V gene (reference sequence). The CDR3 covers 13 residues. CDR3 nucleotides: TGTGCCAGCGGGGGACAGCTCAATCAGCCCCAGCATTTT. Translated, it gives CASGGQLNQPQHF.